The clone carrying this T cell receptor (beta chain) was seen just once. Its antigen remains unidentified. The template was RNA from unsorted bulk tissue. The data originate from a study of tumor and adjacent non-tumor tissue in lung cancer. The wider study: Patients were aged about 30 to 76, nine to eleven men and roughly 5 women, stage I to III. Samples averaged around 3.9 million productive TCRbeta reads each.

The study's findings and limits: Tumor tissue had significantly higher TCR diversity than normal lung.

Three rounds of nested PCR, following a modified ARM-PCR protocol, produced the TCRbeta library. TCRdb ran MiXCR on the multiplex PCR reads and lists one entry per CDR3 protein. Of 60,000 to 90,000 distinct CDR3 sequences listed, 77% are singletons. This CDR3 comprises 16 residues. Trimming at V came to 5 bases and at J to 5 bases, leaving 12 bases not matched to a gene. In germline, CDR1 is SGHAT, CDR2 FQNNGV. The sample comprised lung tumor tissue. This TCR came from a woman aged 50 to 60 with non-small cell lung cancer. The chain employs TRBV11-2 and TRBJ2-5; 9 bases align to TRBD2. The CDR3 bases are TGTGCCAGCAGCCTCATAACCGGGACTAGCCGGGAGACCCAGTACTTC. Amino acid sequence: CASSLITGTSRETQYF.